This entry concerns a single T cell receptor (beta chain). This entry is derived from a study of T cells after yellow fever vaccination. After removal of 2 bases from V and 5 bases from J, the junction contained 9 bases not matched to a gene. The CDR3 consists of 15 residues. Germline CDR1 is SGDLS and CDR2 is YYNGEE. TCRdb reprocessed the 5' RACE reads via MiXCR and lists one record per CDR3 protein. The data hold about 260,000 distinct CDR3 sequences, with roughly 13% observed a single time. The input for sequencing was CD4+ T cells sorted from PBMCs, taken 45 days after the yellow fever booster vaccination. The chain has TRBV9 and TRBJ2-5, with 7 bases lining up with TRBD2. The sequence derives from a man aged 25-40 years who received the YFV17D yellow fever vaccine. The CDR3 protein is CASSVSGDLRETQYF. Written as DNA, the CDR3 is TGTGCCAGCAGCGTCAGCGGGGACCTCCGGGAGACCCAGTACTTC.